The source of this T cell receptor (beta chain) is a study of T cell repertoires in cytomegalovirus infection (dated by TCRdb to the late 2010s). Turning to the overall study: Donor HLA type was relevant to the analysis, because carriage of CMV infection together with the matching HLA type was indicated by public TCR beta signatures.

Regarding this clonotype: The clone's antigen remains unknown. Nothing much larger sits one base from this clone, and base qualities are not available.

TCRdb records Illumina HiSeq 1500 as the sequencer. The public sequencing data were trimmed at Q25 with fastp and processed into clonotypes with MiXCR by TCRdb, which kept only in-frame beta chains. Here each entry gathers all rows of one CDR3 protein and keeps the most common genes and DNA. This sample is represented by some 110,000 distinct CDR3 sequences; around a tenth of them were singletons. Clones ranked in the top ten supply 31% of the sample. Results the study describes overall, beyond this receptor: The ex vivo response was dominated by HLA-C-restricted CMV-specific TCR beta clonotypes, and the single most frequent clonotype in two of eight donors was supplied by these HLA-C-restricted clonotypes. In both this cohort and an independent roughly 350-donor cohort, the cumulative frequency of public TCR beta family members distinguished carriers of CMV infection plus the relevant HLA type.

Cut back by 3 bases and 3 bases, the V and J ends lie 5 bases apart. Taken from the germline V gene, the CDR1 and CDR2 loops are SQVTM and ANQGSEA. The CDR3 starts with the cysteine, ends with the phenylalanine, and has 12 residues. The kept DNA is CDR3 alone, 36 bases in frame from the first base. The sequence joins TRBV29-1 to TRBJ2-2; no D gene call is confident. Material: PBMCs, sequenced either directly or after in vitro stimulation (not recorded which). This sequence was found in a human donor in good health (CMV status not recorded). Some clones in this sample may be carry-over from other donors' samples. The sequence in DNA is TGCAGCGTTGAGTTGGACACCGGGGAGCTGTTTTTT. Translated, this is CSVELDTGELFF.